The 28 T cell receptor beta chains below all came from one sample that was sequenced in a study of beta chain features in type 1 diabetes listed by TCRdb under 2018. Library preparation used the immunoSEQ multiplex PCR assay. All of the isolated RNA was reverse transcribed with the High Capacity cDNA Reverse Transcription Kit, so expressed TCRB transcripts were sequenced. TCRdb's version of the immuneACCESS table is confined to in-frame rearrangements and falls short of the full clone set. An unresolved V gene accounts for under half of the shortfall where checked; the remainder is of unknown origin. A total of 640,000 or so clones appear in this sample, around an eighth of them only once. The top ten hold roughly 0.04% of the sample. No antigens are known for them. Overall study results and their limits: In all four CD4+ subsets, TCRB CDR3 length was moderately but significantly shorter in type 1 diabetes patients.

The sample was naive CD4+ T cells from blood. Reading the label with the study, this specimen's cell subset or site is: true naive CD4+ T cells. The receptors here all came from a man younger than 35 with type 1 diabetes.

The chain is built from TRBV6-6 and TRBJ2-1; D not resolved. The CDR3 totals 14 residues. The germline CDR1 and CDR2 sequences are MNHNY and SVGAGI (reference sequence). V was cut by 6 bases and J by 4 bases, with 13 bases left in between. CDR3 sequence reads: CASRRLEHYNEQFF. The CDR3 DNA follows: TGTGCCAGCAGGAGATTAGAACATTACAATGAGCAGTTCTTC.

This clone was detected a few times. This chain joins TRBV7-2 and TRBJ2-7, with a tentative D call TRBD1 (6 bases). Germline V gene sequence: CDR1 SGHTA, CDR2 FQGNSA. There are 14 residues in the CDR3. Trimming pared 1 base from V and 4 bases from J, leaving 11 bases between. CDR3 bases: TGTGCCAGCAGCTTAGACAGGGCCCGATACGAGCAGTACTTC. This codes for CASSLDRARYEQYF. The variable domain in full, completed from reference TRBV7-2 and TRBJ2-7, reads GAGVSQSPSNKVTEKGKDVELRCDPISGHTALYWYRQSLGQGLEFLIYFQGNSAPDKSGLPSDRFSAERTGGSVSTLTIQRTQQEDSAVYLCASSLDRARYEQYFGPGTRLTVT.

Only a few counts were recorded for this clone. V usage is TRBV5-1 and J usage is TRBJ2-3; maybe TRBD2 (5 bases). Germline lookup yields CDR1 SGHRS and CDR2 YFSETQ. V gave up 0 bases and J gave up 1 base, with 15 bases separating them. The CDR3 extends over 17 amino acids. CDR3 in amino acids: CASSLALSAVGTDTQYF. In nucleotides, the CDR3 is TGCGCCAGCAGCTTGGCCCTGTCAGCGGTGGGCACAGATACGCAGTATTTT. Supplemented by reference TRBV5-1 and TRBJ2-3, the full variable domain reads KAGVTQTPRYLIKTRGQQVTLSCSPISGHRSVSWYQQTPGQGLQFLFEYFSETQRNKGNFPGRFSGRQFSNSRSEMNVSTLELGDSALYLCASSLALSAVGTDTQYFGPGTRLTVL.

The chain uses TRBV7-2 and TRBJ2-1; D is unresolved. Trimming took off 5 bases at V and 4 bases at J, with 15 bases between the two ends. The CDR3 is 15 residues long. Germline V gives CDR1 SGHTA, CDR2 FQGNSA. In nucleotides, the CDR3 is TGTGCCAGCAGCCCAGCCGTGGGTACTTACAATGAGCAGTTCTTC. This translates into CASSPAVGTYNEQFF.

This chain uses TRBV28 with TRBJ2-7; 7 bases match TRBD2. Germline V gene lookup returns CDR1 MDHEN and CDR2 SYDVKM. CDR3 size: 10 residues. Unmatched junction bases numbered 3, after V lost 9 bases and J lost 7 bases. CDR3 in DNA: TGTGCCAGTTATAGCGGGGAGCAGTACTTC. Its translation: CASYSGEQYF.

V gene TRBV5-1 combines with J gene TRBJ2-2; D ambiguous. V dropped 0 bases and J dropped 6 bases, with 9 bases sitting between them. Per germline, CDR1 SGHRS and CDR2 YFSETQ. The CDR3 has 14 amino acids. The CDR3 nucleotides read TGCGCCAGCAGCTTGGTAGGGATTGCCGGGGAGCTGTTTTTT. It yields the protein CASSLVGIAGELFF. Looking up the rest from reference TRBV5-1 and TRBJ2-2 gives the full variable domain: KAGVTQTPRYLIKTRGQQVTLSCSPISGHRSVSWYQQTPGQGLQFLFEYFSETQRNKGNFPGRFSGRQFSNSRSEMNVSTLELGDSALYLCASSLVGIAGELFFGEGSRLTVL.

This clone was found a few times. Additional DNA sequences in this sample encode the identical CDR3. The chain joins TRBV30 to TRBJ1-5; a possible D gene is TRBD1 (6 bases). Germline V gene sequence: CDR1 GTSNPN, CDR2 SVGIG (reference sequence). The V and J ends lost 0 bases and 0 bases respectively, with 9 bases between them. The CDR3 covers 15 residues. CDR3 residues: CAWSVGGNSNQPQHF. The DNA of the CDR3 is TGTGCCTGGAGTGTAGGGGGGAATAGCAATCAGCCCCAGCATTTT.

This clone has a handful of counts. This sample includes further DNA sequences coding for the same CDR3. CDR3 DNA sequence: TGTGCCAGCAGCTTATCTGGGTCATCCTCTGGGGCCAACGTCCTGACTTTC. The encoded protein is CASSLSGSSSGANVLTF. This chain uses TRBV7-2 with TRBJ2-6; D is unclear. The CDR3 has 17 residues. V dropped 2 bases and J dropped 0 bases, with 11 bases sitting between them. CDR1 is SGHTA and CDR2 is FQGNSA in the germline V gene.

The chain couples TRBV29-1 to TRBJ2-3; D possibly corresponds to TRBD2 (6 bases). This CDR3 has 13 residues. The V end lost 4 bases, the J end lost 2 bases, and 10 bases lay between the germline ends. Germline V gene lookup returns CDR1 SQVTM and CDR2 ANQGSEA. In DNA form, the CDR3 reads TGCAGCGTTGGCGGGATTTTCACAGATACGCAGTATTTT. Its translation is CSVGGIFTDTQYF.

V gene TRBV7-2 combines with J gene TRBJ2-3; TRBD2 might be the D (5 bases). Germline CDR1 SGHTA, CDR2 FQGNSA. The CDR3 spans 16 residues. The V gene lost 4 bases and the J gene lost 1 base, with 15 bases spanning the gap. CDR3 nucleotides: TGTGCCAGCAGCTCCCCCCGCGGTAGCGGCACAGATACGCAGTATTTT. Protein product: CASSSPRGSGTDTQYF. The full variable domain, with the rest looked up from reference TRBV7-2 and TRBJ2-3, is GAGVSQSPSNKVTEKGKDVELRCDPISGHTALYWYRQSLGQGLEFLIYFQGNSAPDKSGLPSDRFSAERTGGSVSTLTIQRTQQEDSAVYLCASSSPRGSGTDTQYFGPGTRLTVL.

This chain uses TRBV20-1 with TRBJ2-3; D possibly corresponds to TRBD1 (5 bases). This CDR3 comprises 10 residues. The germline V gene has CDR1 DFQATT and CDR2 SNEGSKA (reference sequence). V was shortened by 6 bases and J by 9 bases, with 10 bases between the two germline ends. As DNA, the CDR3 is TGCAGTGCCGCGGCAGGGACGCAGTATTTT. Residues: CSAAAGTQYF.

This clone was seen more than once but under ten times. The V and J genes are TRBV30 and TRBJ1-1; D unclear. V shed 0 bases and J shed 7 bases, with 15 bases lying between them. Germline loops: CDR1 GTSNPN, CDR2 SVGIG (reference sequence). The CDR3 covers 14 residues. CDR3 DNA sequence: TGTGCCTGGAGTGTTTGGCGCAGCTGGAATGAAGCTTTCTTT. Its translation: CAWSVWRSWNEAFF.

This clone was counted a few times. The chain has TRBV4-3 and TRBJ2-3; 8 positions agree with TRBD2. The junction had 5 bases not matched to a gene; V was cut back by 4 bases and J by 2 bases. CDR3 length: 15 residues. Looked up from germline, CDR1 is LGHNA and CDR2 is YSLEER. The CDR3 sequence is CASSPRAGATDTQYF. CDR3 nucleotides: TGCGCCAGCAGCCCCCGAGCGGGGGCCACAGATACGCAGTATTTT.

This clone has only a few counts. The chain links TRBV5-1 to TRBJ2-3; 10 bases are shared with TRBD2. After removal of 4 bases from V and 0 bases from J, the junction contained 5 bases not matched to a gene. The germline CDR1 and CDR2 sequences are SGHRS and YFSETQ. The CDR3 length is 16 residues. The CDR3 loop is CASSPLAGASTDTQYF. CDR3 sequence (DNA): TGCGCCAGCAGCCCTCTAGCGGGAGCTAGCACAGATACGCAGTATTTT. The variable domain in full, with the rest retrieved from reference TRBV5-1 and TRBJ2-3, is KAGVTQTPRYLIKTRGQQVTLSCSPISGHRSVSWYQQTPGQGLQFLFEYFSETQRNKGNFPGRFSGRQFSNSRSEMNVSTLELGDSALYLCASSPLAGASTDTQYFGPGTRLTVL.

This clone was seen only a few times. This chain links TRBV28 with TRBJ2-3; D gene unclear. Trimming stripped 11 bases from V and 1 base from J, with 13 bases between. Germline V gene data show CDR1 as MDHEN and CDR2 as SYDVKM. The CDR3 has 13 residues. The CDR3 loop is CASKDPRTDTQYF. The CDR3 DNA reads TGTGCCTCAAAGGACCCCCGCACAGATACGCAGTATTTT.

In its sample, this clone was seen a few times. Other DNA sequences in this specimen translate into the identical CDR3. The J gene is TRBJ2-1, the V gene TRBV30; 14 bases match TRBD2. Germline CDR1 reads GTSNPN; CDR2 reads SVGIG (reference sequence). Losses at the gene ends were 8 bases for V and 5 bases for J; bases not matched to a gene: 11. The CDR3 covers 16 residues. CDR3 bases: TGTGCCGGATACAGGGTGGGACTAGCGGGAGACAATGAGCAGTTCTTC. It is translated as CAGYRVGLAGDNEQFF. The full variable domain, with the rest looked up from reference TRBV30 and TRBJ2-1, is SQTIHQWPATLVQPVGSPLSLECTVEGTSNPNLYWYRQAAGRGLQLLFYSVGIGQISSEVPQNLSASRPQDRQFILSSKKLLLSDSGFYLCAGYRVGLAGDNEQFFGPGTRLTVL.

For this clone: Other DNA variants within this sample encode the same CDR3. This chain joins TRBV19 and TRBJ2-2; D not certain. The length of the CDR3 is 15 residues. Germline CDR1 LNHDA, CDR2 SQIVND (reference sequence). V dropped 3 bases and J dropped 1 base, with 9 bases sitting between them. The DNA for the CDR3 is TGTGCCAGTAGTATGAGGAGACAGAACACCGGGGAGCTGTTTTTT. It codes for CASSMRRQNTGELFF.

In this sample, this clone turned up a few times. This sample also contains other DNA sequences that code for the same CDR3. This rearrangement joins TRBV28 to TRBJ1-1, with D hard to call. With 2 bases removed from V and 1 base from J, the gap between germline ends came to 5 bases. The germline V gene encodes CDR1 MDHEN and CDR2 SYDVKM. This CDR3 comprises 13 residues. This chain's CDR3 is CASSLGENTEAFF. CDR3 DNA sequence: TGTGCCAGCAGTTTAGGGGAGAACACTGAAGCTTTCTTT.

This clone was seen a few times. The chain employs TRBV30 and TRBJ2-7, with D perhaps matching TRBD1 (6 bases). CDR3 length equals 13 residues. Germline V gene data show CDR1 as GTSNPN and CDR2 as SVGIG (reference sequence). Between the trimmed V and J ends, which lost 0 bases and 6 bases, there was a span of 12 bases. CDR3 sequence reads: CAWSVMGQGEQYF. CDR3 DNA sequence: TGTGCCTGGAGTGTAATGGGACAAGGCGAGCAGTACTTC.

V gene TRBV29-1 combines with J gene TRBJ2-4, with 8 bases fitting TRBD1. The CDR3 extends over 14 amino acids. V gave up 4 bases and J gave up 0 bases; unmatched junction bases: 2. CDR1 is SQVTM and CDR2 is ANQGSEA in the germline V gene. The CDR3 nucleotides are TGCAGCGTTGGGGACAGGTCAGCCAAAAACATTCAGTACTTC. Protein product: CSVGDRSAKNIQYF. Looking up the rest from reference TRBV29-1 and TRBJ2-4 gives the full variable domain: SAVISQKPSRDICQRGTSLTIQCQVDSQVTMMFWYRQQPGQSLTLIATANQGSEATYESGFVIDKFPISRPNLTFSTLTVSNMSPEDSSIYLCSVGDRSAKNIQYFGAGTRLSVL.

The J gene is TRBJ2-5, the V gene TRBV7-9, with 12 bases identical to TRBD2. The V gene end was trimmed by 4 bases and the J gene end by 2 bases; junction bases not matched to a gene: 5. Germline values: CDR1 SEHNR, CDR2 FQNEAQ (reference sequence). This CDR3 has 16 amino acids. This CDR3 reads CASSSGLAGSQETQYF. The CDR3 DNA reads TGTGCCAGCAGCTCCGGACTAGCGGGGAGTCAAGAGACCCAGTACTTC.

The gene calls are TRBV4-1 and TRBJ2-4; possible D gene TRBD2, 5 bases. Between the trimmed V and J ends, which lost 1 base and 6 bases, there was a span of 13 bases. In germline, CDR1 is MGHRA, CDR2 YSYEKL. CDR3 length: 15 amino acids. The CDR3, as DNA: TGCGCCAGCAGCCAAGTTTGGGAGAGAACAAACATTCAGTACTTC. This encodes CASSQVWERTNIQYF.

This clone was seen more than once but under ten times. The DNA for the CDR3 is TGCAGCGTGAAGACAGGTAGCACAGATACGCAGTATTTT. Translated, it gives CSVKTGSTDTQYF. The J gene is TRBJ2-3, the V gene TRBV29-1; D is perhaps TRBD1 (6 bases). The germline CDR1 and CDR2 sequences are SQVTM and ANQGSEA. The CDR3 totals 13 residues. With 6 bases removed from V and 0 bases from J, the gap between germline ends came to 10 bases.

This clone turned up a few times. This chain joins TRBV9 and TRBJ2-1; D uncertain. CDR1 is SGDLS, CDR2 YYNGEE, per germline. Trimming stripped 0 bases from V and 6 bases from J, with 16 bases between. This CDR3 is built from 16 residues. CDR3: CASSVDQALLPNEQFF. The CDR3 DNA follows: TGTGCCAGCAGCGTAGATCAGGCCCTGCTTCCCAATGAGCAGTTCTTC.

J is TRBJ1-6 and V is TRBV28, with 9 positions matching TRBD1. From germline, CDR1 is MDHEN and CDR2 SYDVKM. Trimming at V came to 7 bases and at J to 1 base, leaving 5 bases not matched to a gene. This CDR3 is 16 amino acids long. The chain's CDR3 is CASKNRGQSYNSPLHF. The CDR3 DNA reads TGTGCCAGCAAGAACAGGGGGCAGTCCTATAATTCACCCCTCCACTTT.

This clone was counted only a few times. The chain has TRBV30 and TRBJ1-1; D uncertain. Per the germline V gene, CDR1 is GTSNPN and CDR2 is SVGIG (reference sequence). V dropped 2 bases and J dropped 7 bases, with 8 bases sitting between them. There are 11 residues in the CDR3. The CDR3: CAWSLMGEAFF. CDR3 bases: TGTGCCTGGAGTCTGATGGGTGAAGCTTTCTTT.

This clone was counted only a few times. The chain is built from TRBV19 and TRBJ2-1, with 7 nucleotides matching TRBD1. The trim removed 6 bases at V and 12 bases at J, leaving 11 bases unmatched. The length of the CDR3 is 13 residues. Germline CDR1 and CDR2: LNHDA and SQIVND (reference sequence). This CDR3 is CASRGADRELQFF. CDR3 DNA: TGTGCCAGTAGAGGAGCCGACAGGGAACTGCAGTTCTTC.

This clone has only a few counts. Here the CDR3 reads CAWNQGLSTDTQYF. CDR3 bases: TGTGCCTGGAATCAAGGGTTAAGCACAGATACGCAGTATTTT. V usage is TRBV30 and J usage is TRBJ2-3; D is ambiguous. CDR1 is GTSNPN and CDR2 is SVGIG in the germline V gene (reference sequence). V was pared by 4 bases and J by 0 bases, with 11 bases between. The CDR3 contains 14 residues.